The 10 T cell receptor beta chains below come from one sample, sequenced in a study of T cell responses to AZD1222 COVID-19 vaccine. The protocol was immunoSEQ multiplex PCR, while the TCRdb copy is restricted to in-frame clones and leaves out a portion. The data hold 110,000 or so clones, with more than 70% observed a single time. The sequencing here drew on peripheral blood, taken 28 days after the second AZD1222 dose. These receptors originate from an adult who received the AZD1222 COVID-19 vaccine.

J is TRBJ2-7 and V is TRBV5-1; D gene unclear. The V end was cut by 1 base, the J end by 3 bases, with 2 bases between. CDR3 length equals 11 residues. Per the germline V gene, CDR1 is SGHRS and CDR2 is YFSETQ. In DNA, the CDR3 is TGCGCCAGCAGCTTGAACTACGAGCAGTACTTC. Protein product: CASSLNYEQYF. Complete variable domain (other parts from reference TRBV5-1 and TRBJ2-7): KAGVTQTPRYLIKTRGQQVTLSCSPISGHRSVSWYQQTPGQGLQFLFEYFSETQRNKGNFPGRFSGRQFSNSRSEMNVSTLELGDSALYLCASSLNYEQYFGPGTRLTVT.

The V gene is TRBV5-1, the J gene TRBJ2-2; unclear D gene. V lost 0 bases and J 6 bases, leaving 6 bases between the germline ends. The V gene's germline CDR1 is SGHRS and CDR2 YFSETQ. The CDR3 length is 13 residues. For the CDR3, the DNA is TGCGCCAGCAGCTTGGTTAGTCCCGGGGAGCTGTTTTTT. Amino acids: CASSLVSPGELFF.

The chain employs TRBV4-1 and TRBJ1-2, with unresolved D. V was cut by 0 bases and J by 0 bases, with 11 bases left in between. The length of the CDR3 is 16 residues. Per the germline V gene, CDR1 is MGHRA and CDR2 is YSYEKL. The CDR3: CASSQEGGGTNYGYTF. The CDR3 region has the DNA TGCGCCAGCAGCCAAGAGGGCGGCGGAACTAACTATGGCTACACCTTC.

V gene TRBV7-9 combines with J gene TRBJ1-1; weak D call: TRBD1 (5 bases). Trimming pared 2 bases from V and 7 bases from J, leaving 17 bases between. CDR1 SEHNR and CDR2 FQNEAQ come from the germline V gene (reference sequence). This CDR3 contains 15 residues. CDR3 nucleotides: TGTGCCAGCAGCTTACCTGGCAGGGAGGTTGATGAAGCTTTCTTT. Protein: CASSLPGREVDEAFF.

This chain links TRBV4-3 with TRBJ2-5; 8 nucleotides align to TRBD2. The germline CDR1 and CDR2 sequences are LGHNA and YSLEER. After removal of 3 bases from V and 1 base from J, the junction contained 4 bases not matched to a gene. The CDR3 has 15 amino acids. CDR3 region: CASSQETSGQETQYF. The CDR3 coding sequence is TGCGCCAGCAGCCAGGAAACTAGCGGCCAAGAGACCCAGTACTTC.

J is TRBJ1-2 and V is TRBV6-4; no reliable D call. CDR3 size: 13 residues. Germline V CDR1 and CDR2: MRHNA, SNTAGT. Between the trimmed V and J ends, which lost 1 base and 3 bases, there was a span of 6 bases. CDR3: CASSDWPYYGYTF. CDR3 DNA: TGTGCCAGCAGTGACTGGCCTTACTATGGCTACACCTTC.

The chain links TRBV5-4 to TRBJ2-2; unclear D gene. The CDR3 runs 12 residues. Germline CDR1 reads SGHNT; CDR2 reads YYREEE (reference sequence). Deletions cut 0 bases from V and 6 bases from J, with 3 bases between. CDR3 sequence reads: CASSLGSGELFF. CDR3 bases: TGTGCCAGCAGCTTGGGCTCCGGGGAGCTGTTTTTT.

This chain uses TRBV9 with TRBJ1-5, with D possibly TRBD1 on 5 matching bases. The CDR3 covers 13 residues. Germline V gives CDR1 SGDLS, CDR2 YYNGEE. Trimming removed 0 bases at V and 9 bases at J, with 10 bases between. CDR3 DNA sequence: TGTGCCAGCAGCGTAGAGGGGAGAGGGCCCCAGCATTTT. It yields the protein CASSVEGRGPQHF. The complete variable domain, with remaining parts taken from reference TRBV9 and TRBJ1-5, reads DSGVTQTPKHLITATGQRVTLRCSPRSGDLSVYWYQQSLDQGLQFLIQYYNGEERAKGNILERFSAQQFPDLHSELNLSSLELGDSALYFCASSVEGRGPQHFGDGTRLSIL.

The CDR3 DNA sequence: TGTGCCAGCTCACCACAGGGGTGGGGGAACTCACCCCTCCACTTT. Its translation is CASSPQGWGNSPLHF. The rearrangement uses TRBV18 and TRBJ1-6; the D gene is possibly TRBD1 (5 bases). V lost 1 base, J lost 10 bases, and 14 bases lay in between. The V gene's germline CDR1 is KGHSH and CDR2 LQKENI. The CDR3 totals 15 residues.

This clone was counted a single time. The rearrangement joins TRBV4-1 to TRBJ1-5; D call uncertain. The CDR3 is made up of 15 amino acids. From germline, CDR1 is MGHRA and CDR2 YSYEKL. V lost 0 bases and J 4 bases, leaving 10 bases between the germline ends. CDR3 in amino acids: CASSQEWELNQPQHF. In DNA form, the CDR3 reads TGCGCCAGCAGCCAAGAGTGGGAGCTTAATCAGCCCCAGCATTTT.